Below are 30 T cell receptor beta chains sequenced from a single sample in a study of early T cells in non-severe SARS-CoV-2 infection. TCRdb re-called the 5' RACE reads with MiXCR, one entry per CDR3 protein. In the table there are 30,000 to 35,000 distinct CDR3 sequences, 6% to 7.5% of which are singletons. The material sequenced was whole blood, taken at baseline. These receptors were collected from an adult who was a healthcare worker with PCR-confirmed SARS-CoV-2 infection or an uninfected control (not recorded which).

This clonotype was counted between two and nine times. This chain uses TRBV6-6 with TRBJ1-1, with D uncertain. There are 14 residues in the CDR3. Trimming stripped 6 bases from V and 3 bases from J, with 14 bases between. The germline gives CDR1 MNHNY, CDR2 SVGAGI (reference sequence). CDR3 DNA sequence: TGTGCCAGCAGGTCGCATGAGAGCTACACTGAAGCTTTCTTT. It yields the protein CASRSHESYTEAFF.

This clonotype appeared many times. The chain couples TRBV20-1 to TRBJ2-5; D call uncertain. Germline V gene data show CDR1 as DFQATT and CDR2 as SNEGSKA (reference sequence). V dropped 0 bases and J dropped 4 bases, with 15 bases sitting between them. The CDR3 extends over 15 amino acids. Here the CDR3 reads CSARDGVVRSETQYF. CDR3 in DNA: TGCAGTGCTAGAGATGGAGTAGTTCGGTCAGAGACCCAGTACTTC.

The CDR3 here is CASSAQGGETQYF. The CDR3 nucleotides read TGTGCCAGCAGCGCCCAGGGGGGTGAGACCCAGTACTTC. V gene TRBV7-9 combines with J gene TRBJ2-5; possible D gene TRBD1, 7 bases. Germline CDR1 SEHNR, CDR2 FQNEAQ (reference sequence). The length of the CDR3 is 13 residues. The V gene lost 5 bases and the J gene lost 5 bases, with 12 bases spanning the gap.

This clonotype was seen only a few times. The chain has TRBV5-1 and TRBJ1-1; unclear D gene. Germline values: CDR1 SGHRS, CDR2 YFSETQ. The CDR3 extends over 16 amino acids. Trimming stripped 0 bases from V and 1 base from J, with 13 bases between. The CDR3: CASSLVLSGWNTEAFF. The CDR3 coding sequence is TGCGCCAGCAGCTTGGTATTGTCAGGATGGAACACTGAAGCTTTCTTT.

The chain couples TRBV28 to TRBJ2-7; D unclear. Looked up from germline, CDR1 is MDHEN and CDR2 is SYDVKM. The CDR3 loop spans 16 amino acids. V shed 0 bases and J shed 1 base, with 13 bases lying between them. The CDR3 DNA is TGTGCCAGCAGTTTATGGGGGTCGGTACTTTCCTACGAGCAGTACTTC. The encoded protein is CASSLWGSVLSYEQYF.

This clonotype was counted ten times or more. This chain joins TRBV10-3 and TRBJ2-7; a possible D gene is TRBD2 (5 bases). Germline CDR1 reads ENHRY; CDR2 reads SYGVKD. CDR3 length equals 13 residues. Trimming shortened V by 3 bases and J by 2 bases, and 8 bases separated the two germline ends. The CDR3: CAISDGIPYEQYF. The CDR3 DNA sequence: TGTGCCATCAGTGACGGGATCCCCTACGAGCAGTACTTC.

This clonotype has a count of ten or more. The gene calls are TRBV4-2 and TRBJ2-5; D is possibly TRBD1 (6 bases). Germline CDR1 is LGHNA and CDR2 is YNFKEQ. V lost 0 bases to trimming and J lost 4 bases, with 12 bases between them. The length of the CDR3 is 15 residues. The CDR3 here is CASSQEPGDRETQYF. The CDR3 DNA reads as TGTGCCAGCAGCCAAGAACCAGGGGATAGAGAGACCCAGTACTTC.

Only a few counts were recorded for this clonotype. The gene calls are TRBV20-1 and TRBJ2-5, with 10 bases aligning to TRBD2. Germline V gives CDR1 DFQATT, CDR2 SNEGSKA (reference sequence). CDR3 size: 16 residues. The V and J ends lost 0 bases and 2 bases, in that order; junction bases with no gene match: 6. CDR3 sequence reads: CSARDPKAGGQETQYF. The CDR3 DNA reads TGCAGTGCTAGAGACCCAAAAGCGGGAGGGCAAGAGACCCAGTACTTC.

This clonotype was observed a handful of times. V gene TRBV4-2 combines with J gene TRBJ1-3; 8 nucleotides agree with TRBD1. Germline V gene data show CDR1 as LGHNA and CDR2 as YNFKEQ. The V and J ends lost 4 bases and 2 bases, in that order; junction bases with no gene match: 4. This CDR3 is built from 15 residues. The CDR3 region has the DNA TGTGCCAGCAGCCCGGGACAGGCCACTGGAAACACCATATATTTT. Translated: CASSPGQATGNTIYF.

At least ten counts were recorded for this clonotype. The chain combines TRBV6-2 or TRBV6-3 with TRBJ2-7; TRBD2 is a possible D gene (6 bases). The CDR3 extends over 13 amino acids. Germline V gene data show CDR1 as MNHEY and CDR2 as SVGEGT. The V and J ends lost 4 bases and 6 bases respectively, with 13 bases between them. The CDR3 sequence: CASSSAGGFEQYV. CDR3 nucleotide sequence: TGTGCCAGCAGTTCGGCAGGAGGGTTCGAGCAGTACGTC.

This clonotype appeared many times. The CDR3 bases are TGTGCCAGCAGTTCGGACAGGGGGCTGTCTGGTGAGCAGTTCTTC. This sequence encodes CASSSDRGLSGEQFF. The chain employs TRBV25-1 and TRBJ2-1; 11 positions match TRBD1. Germline-derived CDR1 and CDR2 are MGHDK and SYGVNS. Germline trimming cut 5 bases from V and 9 bases from J; bases unmatched to any gene: 9. The CDR3 runs 15 residues.

This clonotype was picked up a small number of times. The chain employs TRBV7-6 and TRBJ2-1, with 7 bases that match TRBD2. The CDR3 spans 15 residues. V shed 5 bases, J shed 2 bases, and the junction held 6 bases outside the gene matches. Germline CDR1 and CDR2: SGHVS and FNYEAQ. The CDR3 spells CASSPAGSTYNEQFF. In DNA, the CDR3 is TGTGCCAGCAGCCCAGCGGGAAGTACCTACAATGAGCAGTTCTTC.

This clonotype appeared many times. The J gene is TRBJ2-3, the V gene TRBV13; 12 nucleotides agree with TRBD2. There are 14 residues in the CDR3. Germline CDR1 and CDR2: PRHDT and FYEKMQ (reference sequence). The V gene end was trimmed by 6 bases and the J gene end by 6 bases; junction bases not matched to a gene: 4. CDR3 protein: CASSSSGRADTQYF. Written as DNA, the CDR3 is TGTGCCAGCAGTTCTAGCGGGAGGGCGGATACGCAGTATTTT. The entire variable domain, with the rest obtained from reference TRBV13 and TRBJ2-3, is as follows: AAGVIQSPRHLIKEKRETATLKCYPIPRHDTVYWYQQGPGQDPQFLISFYEKMQSDKGSIPDRFSAQQFSDYHSELNMSSLELGDSALYFCASSSSGRADTQYFGPGTRLTVL.

This clonotype was found many times. V is TRBV7-3 and J is TRBJ2-1, with D perhaps matching TRBD2 (5 bases). The CDR3 contains 14 residues. Germline V gene lookup returns CDR1 SGHTA and CDR2 FQGTGA. With 1 base removed from V and 8 bases from J, the gap between germline ends came to 12 bases. The CDR3, as DNA: TGTGCCAGCAGCTTAATGGGTTCAGCGGATGAGCAGTTCTTC. This gives the protein CASSLMGSADEQFF.

This clonotype has a handful of counts. This chain connects TRBV18 to TRBJ2-2; D assignment may be TRBD1 or TRBD2 (5 bases each). The CDR3 runs 14 residues. The germline CDR1 and CDR2 sequences are KGHSH and LQKENI. Trimming took 0 bases from V and 5 from J, leaving 7 bases between them. The CDR3 region is CASSPPGDTGELFF. CDR3 DNA sequence: TGTGCCAGCTCACCACCGGGGGATACCGGGGAGCTGTTTTTT.

This chain links TRBV14 with TRBJ1-2; D gene ambiguous. This CDR3 region has 16 residues. The germline V and J ends were trimmed by 8 bases and 3 bases, with 22 bases remaining between them. The germline gives CDR1 SGHDN, CDR2 FVKESK. In DNA, the CDR3 is TGTGCCAGCGCGGACGGAGATTCAATCTTTTACTATGGCTACACCTTC. This sequence encodes CASADGDSIFYYGYTF.

This clonotype was counted only a few times. V gene TRBV7-9 combines with J gene TRBJ2-2; the D is unclear. Trimming removed 5 bases from V and 5 bases from J, with 15 bases in between. The germline CDR1 and CDR2 sequences are SEHNR and FQNEAQ (reference sequence). CDR3 length: 15 amino acids. This CDR3 is CASSVGLERTGELFF. For the CDR3, the DNA is TGTGCCAGCAGCGTAGGTTTAGAGAGAACCGGGGAGCTGTTTTTT.

The chain carries TRBV18 and TRBJ2-7; 9 bases agree with TRBD1. V trimming: 6 bases; J trimming: 5 bases; junction bases outside the gene matches: 5. CDR1 and CDR2 from the germline V gene are KGHSH and LQKENI. This CDR3 is built from 13 residues. The CDR3 DNA reads TGTGCCAGCTCTTACGGACAGGGGAACGAGCAGTACGTC. Translating gives CASSYGQGNEQYV.

The gene calls are TRBV20-1 and TRBJ2-3, with a weak D call TRBD1 (6 bases). Deletions cut 5 bases from V and 2 bases from J, with 14 bases between. The CDR3 runs 14 residues. Germline V CDR1 and CDR2: DFQATT, SNEGSKA (reference sequence). The CDR3 region is CSALGAPDTDTQYF. The CDR3 region has the DNA TGCAGTGCTCTGGGGGCGCCGGACACAGATACGCAGTATTTT.

This clonotype was counted ten times or more. V usage is TRBV4-3 and J usage is TRBJ2-7; 11 bases map to TRBD2. This CDR3 is 16 amino acids long. Germline V gene data show CDR1 as LGHNA and CDR2 as YSLEER. The V and J ends lost 4 bases and 6 bases, in that order; junction bases with no gene match: 11. As DNA, the CDR3 is TGCGCCAGCAGCCCAACTGCCGGGACTAGCGGAAGCGAGCAGTACTTC. This gives the protein CASSPTAGTSGSEQYF.

This chain uses TRBV27 with TRBJ2-2; 12 positions match TRBD2. With V trimmed by 5 bases and J by 6 bases, 7 bases remained unmatched. This CDR3 has 16 residues. From germline, CDR1 is MNHEY and CDR2 SMNVEV (reference sequence). The CDR3 DNA is TGTGCCAGCAGTAACCGACTAGCGGGAGTAGCCGGGGAGCTGTTTTTT. This gives the protein CASSNRLAGVAGELFF.

This clonotype was counted many times. J is TRBJ2-5 and V is TRBV20-1; 9 bases are shared with TRBD2. Unmatched junction bases numbered 8, after V lost 2 bases and J lost 4 bases. This CDR3 is 15 amino acids long. Germline V lookup: CDR1 DFQATT, CDR2 SNEGSKA (reference sequence). The CDR3 region has the DNA TGCAGTGCTAGAACTCGCTGGACTAGCGTAGAGACCCAGTACTTC. Translation gives CSARTRWTSVETQYF.

This clonotype was counted many times. The gene calls are TRBV13 and TRBJ2-4; 11 bases map to TRBD1. Germline CDR1 reads PRHDT; CDR2 reads FYEKMQ (reference sequence). Trimming removed 4 bases from V and 2 bases from J; junction bases left unmatched: 4. The CDR3 sequence is 16 residues long. Written as DNA, the CDR3 is TGTGCCAGCAGCTCCGGGACAGGGGGAACCAAAAACATTCAGTACTTC. Amino acid sequence: CASSSGTGGTKNIQYF. The variable domain in full, completed from reference TRBV13 and TRBJ2-4, reads AAGVIQSPRHLIKEKRETATLKCYPIPRHDTVYWYQQGPGQDPQFLISFYEKMQSDKGSIPDRFSAQQFSDYHSELNMSSLELGDSALYFCASSSGTGGTKNIQYFGAGTRLSVL.

This clonotype showed up just a few times. The chain uses TRBV20-1 and TRBJ2-7; 9 bases match TRBD2. Germline V lookup: CDR1 DFQATT, CDR2 SNEGSKA (reference sequence). The CDR3 is 14 residues long. With V trimmed by 6 bases and J by 4 bases, 10 bases remained unmatched. In nucleotides, the CDR3 is TGCAGTGCCCACGACCTTACTAGCGGGTACGAGCAGTACTTC. Protein product: CSAHDLTSGYEQYF.

There are a few counts of this clonotype. This chain joins TRBV4-3 and TRBJ2-1; D ambiguous. V shed 4 bases and J shed 1 base, with 8 bases lying between them. Looked up from germline, CDR1 is LGHNA and CDR2 is YSLEER. The CDR3 is 14 residues long. The chain's CDR3 is CASSRAGSYNEQFF. CDR3 coding DNA: TGCGCCAGCAGCCGGGCAGGTTCCTACAATGAGCAGTTCTTC.

This clonotype was observed many times. V usage is TRBV10-3 and J usage is TRBJ2-1; no clear D gene. Between the trimmed V and J ends, which lost 4 bases and 5 bases, there was a span of 3 bases. Germline V gives CDR1 ENHRY, CDR2 SYGVKD. This CDR3 comprises 11 residues. This chain's CDR3 is CAISGNNEQFF. In nucleotides, the CDR3 is TGTGCCATCAGTGGCAACAATGAGCAGTTCTTC.

This clonotype was observed at least ten times. The genes are TRBV11-1 and TRBJ2-3; 11 nucleotides align to TRBD2. This CDR3 region has 15 residues. Germline V gene sequence: CDR1 SGHAT, CDR2 FQDESV (reference sequence). The J segment lost 0 bases and the V segment lost 4 bases, leaving 0 bases of the junction unmatched. Here the CDR3 reads CASSWTSGSTDTQYF. CDR3 coding DNA: TGTGCCAGCAGCTGGACTAGCGGGAGCACAGATACGCAGTATTTT.

This clonotype came up many times. The chain is built from TRBV18 and TRBJ1-3, with D perhaps matching TRBD1 (5 bases). Germline V gives CDR1 KGHSH, CDR2 LQKENI. The CDR3 spans 13 residues. V was pared by 5 bases and J by 8 bases, with 13 bases between. The CDR3 sequence: CASSTLQADTIYF. CDR3 in DNA: TGTGCCAGCTCAACCCTACAGGCGGACACCATATATTTT.

This clonotype was seen many times. The V gene is TRBV28, the J gene TRBJ2-4, with a tentative D call TRBD2 (6 bases). CDR3 length: 14 amino acids. V lost 4 bases and J 7 bases, leaving 14 bases between the germline ends. The germline V gene encodes CDR1 MDHEN and CDR2 SYDVKM. CDR3 amino acids: CASSSGLARNIQYF. The CDR3 DNA reads as TGTGCCAGCAGTTCGGGACTTGCTCGCAACATTCAGTACTTC.

The rearrangement links TRBV5-1 to TRBJ2-7, with a possible D match to TRBD1 (6 bases). Per germline, CDR1 SGHRS and CDR2 YFSETQ. The CDR3 covers 15 residues. V gave up 1 base and J gave up 1 base, with 12 bases separating them. The DNA of the CDR3 is TGCGCCAGCAGCTTGAATACAGGGTGGTCCTACGAGCAGTACTTC. It yields the protein CASSLNTGWSYEQYF.